The sequence of this TCR beta chain was determined in a study of patients and donors after allogeneic stem cell transplantation. There are a few counts of this clonotype. TCRdb used MiXCR to reprocess the RT-PCR reads, holding one entry per CDR3 protein. The sample records approximately 160,000 distinct CDR3 sequences, approximately 24% being singletons. The V gene end was trimmed by 0 bases and the J gene end by 6 bases; junction bases not matched to a gene: 7. The CDR3 is made up of 16 amino acids. Per germline, CDR1 MNHEY and CDR2 SVGAGI. The sequenced material came from blood, either unsorted or a sorted T cell fraction (not recorded which). The chain is built from TRBV6-5 and TRBJ2-1, with 8 bases identical to TRBD2. The TCR originated in a human donor who was either an allogeneic HSCT recipient or a stem cell or donor lymphocyte infusion donor (not recorded which). It is not recorded whose cells these are; they may come from a transplant donor. The CDR3: CASSYSKTSGSNEQFF. As DNA, the CDR3 is TGTGCCAGCAGTTACTCGAAAACTAGCGGAAGCAATGAGCAGTTCTTC.